These 30 T cell receptor beta chains were all obtained from the same sample, sequenced in a study of response to subunit inactivated influenza vaccine. One entry per CDR3 protein, called by TCRdb with MiXCR from the RT-PCR reads. The sample contains about 310,000 distinct CDR3 sequences, approximately 23% of which appear only once. The sequenced sample was PBMCs from blood, obtained approximately 20 months after vaccination. These receptors were taken from a man between 50 and 70 years old who received an inactivated influenza vaccine.

This clonotype was recorded many times. The V call is TRBV18, the J call TRBJ1-1; tentatively, D is TRBD1 (5 bases). V was clipped by 2 bases and J by 1 base, with 14 bases between them. The CDR3 is 16 residues long. CDR1 KGHSH and CDR2 LQKENI come from the germline V gene. The CDR3 protein is CASSPGPPGTNTEAFF. The CDR3 nucleotides read TGTGCCAGCTCACCAGGGCCCCCTGGGACGAACACTGAAGCTTTCTTT. The complete variable domain, with remaining parts taken from reference TRBV18 and TRBJ1-1, reads NAGVMQNPRHLVRRRGQEARLRCSPMKGHSHVYWYRQLPEEGLKFMVYLQKENIIDESGMPKERFSAEFPKEGPSILRIQQVVRGDSAAYFCASSPGPPGTNTEAFFGQGTRLTVV.

This clonotype was seen ten or more times. The chain couples TRBV6-2 or TRBV6-3 to TRBJ1-2; a possible D gene is TRBD1 (6 bases). The germline gives CDR1 MNHEY, CDR2 SVGEGT. This CDR3 contains 17 residues. Trimming took 4 bases from V and 4 from J, leaving 22 bases between them. The CDR3 region is CASSLLTGHRVGYGYTF. DNA for the CDR3: TGTGCCAGCAGTTTGTTGACAGGCCACAGGGTTGGCTATGGCTACACCTTC.

The J gene is TRBJ2-6, the V gene TRBV29-1; 7 nucleotides match TRBD1. Unmatched junction bases numbered 7, after V lost 2 bases and J lost 0 bases. Germline-derived CDR1 and CDR2 are SQVTM and ANQGSEA. The CDR3 is 17 residues long. The CDR3 region is CSVESLTGISGANVLTF. For the CDR3, the DNA is TGCAGCGTTGAATCCCTGACAGGGATCTCTGGGGCCAACGTCCTGACTTTC.

The rearrangement joins TRBV7-8 to TRBJ2-2; 8 bases are shared with TRBD2. Germline V gene sequence: CDR1 SGHVS, CDR2 FQNEAQ. J was trimmed by 6 bases and V by 1 base; bases with no gene match: 10. The length of the CDR3 is 17 residues. The DNA for the CDR3 is TGTGCCAGCAGCTTAGTGGCGGGGGGCAAAGTACCCGGGGAGCTGTTTTTT. Protein sequence: CASSLVAGGKVPGELFF.

The chain has TRBV9 and TRBJ1-1, with a tentative D call TRBD1 (6 bases). V lost 4 bases and J 4 bases, leaving 11 bases between the germline ends. Germline V gene lookup returns CDR1 SGDLS and CDR2 YYNGEE. The CDR3 sequence is 13 residues long. In DNA form, the CDR3 reads TGTGCCAGCAGCAATCACAGGGCCACTGAAGCTTTCTTT. It encodes CASSNHRATEAFF.

The rearrangement joins TRBV7-2 to TRBJ2-5; D may match TRBD1 or TRBD2 (6 bases each). Germline lookup yields CDR1 SGHTA and CDR2 FQGNSA. Trimming took off 5 bases at V and 1 base at J, with 11 bases between the two ends. The CDR3 is 14 residues long. The CDR3 protein is CASSPPGAQETQYF. The CDR3 coding sequence is TGTGCCAGCAGCCCCCCGGGGGCCCAAGAGACCCAGTACTTC.

J is TRBJ2-3 and V is TRBV6-5, with 8 bases fitting TRBD2. The CDR3 loop spans 17 amino acids. Germline V lookup: CDR1 MNHEY, CDR2 SVGAGI. V trimming: 0 bases; J trimming: 5 bases; junction bases outside the gene matches: 10. The CDR3 loop reads CASSYSRNSGRGDTQYF. CDR3 sequence (DNA): TGTGCCAGCAGTTACTCCCGGAACAGCGGGAGAGGAGATACGCAGTATTTT.

This clonotype occurred a few times. One end of the junction fails to match germline, which may point to a read error. The chain links TRBV12-3 or TRBV12-4 to TRBJ2-4; D possibly corresponds to TRBD1 (6 bases). The CDR3 covers 11 residues. The CDR3 is CASSLGAGRNF. DNA for the CDR3: TGTGCCAGCAGTTTGGGGGCTGGGCGTAACTTC.

Ten or more counts support this clonotype. V gene TRBV4-3 combines with J gene TRBJ1-3; D not resolved. The CDR3 runs to 16 residues. V shed 2 bases and J shed 0 bases, with 11 bases lying between them. Germline assignment: CDR1 LGHNA and CDR2 YSLEER. CDR3 protein: CASSQFHVSSGNTIYF. The CDR3, as DNA: TGCGCCAGCAGCCAATTTCATGTCAGCTCTGGAAACACCATATATTTT.

This clonotype was recorded a few times. The genes are TRBV3-1 and TRBJ1-6; D gene uncertain. The CDR3 spans 13 residues. CDR1 LGHDT and CDR2 YNNKEL come from the germline V gene (reference sequence). The V and J ends lost 4 bases and 9 bases respectively, with 10 bases between them. The DNA for the CDR3 is TGTGCCAGCAGCCCGCGTTCGACTTCACCCCTCCACTTT. It codes for CASSPRSTSPLHF. Variable domain in full (rest from reference TRBV3-1 and TRBJ1-6): DTAVSQTPKYLVTQMGNDKSIKCEQNLGHDTMYWYKQDSKKFLKIMFSYNNKELIINETVPNRFSPKSPDKAHLNLHINSLELGDSAVYFCASSPRSTSPLHFGNGTRLTVT.

This clonotype was seen just once. The gene calls are TRBV4-3 and TRBJ2-7, with D possibly being TRBD1 (5 bases). The germline V gene encodes CDR1 LGHNA and CDR2 YSLEER. The CDR3 length is 12 residues. The V and J ends lost 3 bases and 4 bases respectively, with 7 bases between them. The CDR3: CASSHGHYEQYF. CDR3 in DNA: TGCGCCAGCAGCCACGGACATTACGAGCAGTACTTC.

This clonotype has just a few counts. The chain links TRBV25-1 to TRBJ2-7; no clear D gene. CDR3 length equals 13 residues. Germline CDR1 MGHDK, CDR2 SYGVNS. V was shortened by 3 bases and J by 6 bases, with 12 bases between the two germline ends. CDR3: CASSEANMGEQYF. Here the CDR3 DNA reads TGTGCCAGCAGTGAGGCGAATATGGGCGAGCAGTACTTC.

CDR3 protein: CASRSPLAGSTDTQYF. The CDR3 nucleotides read TGTGCCAGCAGATCTCCTCTAGCGGGATCCACAGATACGCAGTATTTT. The chain is built from TRBV6-1 and TRBJ2-3, with TRBD2 identical over 9 bases. The CDR3 loop spans 16 amino acids. Losses at the gene ends were 6 bases for V and 2 bases for J; bases not matched to a gene: 9. Germline lookup yields CDR1 MNHNS and CDR2 SASEGT.

In its sample, this clonotype was seen many times. The rearrangement uses TRBV5-1 and TRBJ1-1; TRBD1 might be the D (5 bases). Trimming removed 6 bases at V and 2 bases at J, with 11 bases between. The CDR3 has 13 amino acids. Looked up from germline, CDR1 is SGHRS and CDR2 is YFSETQ. The CDR3 sequence: CASKRGENTEAFF. The CDR3 DNA is TGCGCCAGCAAGAGAGGGGAAAACACTGAAGCTTTCTTT.

This clonotype has more than one count but fewer than ten. This chain links TRBV6-1 with TRBJ2-7; D might be TRBD1 (6 bases). With 6 bases removed from V and 2 bases from J, the gap between germline ends came to 14 bases. The CDR3 sequence is 14 residues long. Germline CDR1 MNHNS, CDR2 SASEGT. The CDR3 region is CASSLTGITYEQYF. For the CDR3, the DNA is TGTGCCAGCAGCTTGACAGGTATTACCTACGAGCAGTACTTC.

This clonotype was detected a few times. The rearrangement uses TRBV18 and TRBJ1-1; 8 positions match TRBD1. The V gene end was trimmed by 3 bases and the J gene end by 0 bases; junction bases not matched to a gene: 6. CDR3 length: 16 residues. Germline V CDR1 and CDR2: KGHSH, LQKENI. CDR3 region: CASSPTGALMNTEAFF. Here the CDR3 DNA reads TGTGCCAGCTCACCGACAGGGGCCCTGATGAACACTGAAGCTTTCTTT. Full variable domain (missing parts from reference TRBV18 and TRBJ1-1): NAGVMQNPRHLVRRRGQEARLRCSPMKGHSHVYWYRQLPEEGLKFMVYLQKENIIDESGMPKERFSAEFPKEGPSILRIQQVVRGDSAAYFCASSPTGALMNTEAFFGQGTRLTVV.

V and J are TRBV6-1 and TRBJ1-4, with D possibly being TRBD1 (5 bases). The CDR3 spans 13 residues. Germline lookup yields CDR1 MNHNS and CDR2 SASEGT. The V and J ends lost 3 bases and 8 bases respectively, with 10 bases between them. CDR3 amino acids: CASSDRGREKLFF. In DNA, the CDR3 is TGTGCCAGCAGTGACCGGGGGAGAGAAAAACTGTTTTTT.

This clonotype was counted only a few times. In DNA form, the CDR3 reads TGTGCCAGCAGTGAAGAGGGCAGGTGGGCCACAGATACGCAGTATTTT. This gives the protein CASSEEGRWATDTQYF. This chain connects TRBV2 to TRBJ2-3; D is ambiguous. The V end lost 1 base, the J end lost 2 bases, and 13 bases lay between the germline ends. Germline V gene lookup returns CDR1 SNHLY and CDR2 FYNNEI. This CDR3 contains 16 residues.

The V call is TRBV29-1, the J call TRBJ1-1; D unclear. CDR1 is SQVTM, CDR2 ANQGSEA, per germline. The CDR3 is 13 residues long. V lost 0 bases and J 0 bases, leaving 5 bases between the germline ends. CDR3 DNA sequence: TGCAGCGTTGAAGATCAGCTGAACACTGAAGCTTTCTTT. Its protein is CSVEDQLNTEAFF.

This chain joins TRBV5-1 and TRBJ1-2; weak D call: TRBD1 (6 bases). CDR3 length: 15 amino acids. CDR1 and CDR2 (germline): SGHRS, YFSETQ. Trimming cost V 2 bases and J 2 bases, with 13 bases left between them. CDR3 sequence reads: CASSFGGAGNYGYTF. The DNA for the CDR3 is TGCGCCAGCAGCTTCGGGGGCGCGGGGAACTATGGCTACACCTTC.

This chain links TRBV6-1 with TRBJ2-1, with D maybe TRBD2 (7 bases). The germline gives CDR1 MNHNS, CDR2 SASEGT. There are 13 residues in the CDR3. Between the trimmed V and J ends, which lost 6 bases and 10 bases, there was a span of 16 bases. The CDR3 loop is CASRSSGGGEQFF. The CDR3 nucleotides are TGTGCCAGCAGAAGTAGCGGCGGGGGCGAGCAGTTCTTC.

This clonotype was recorded a few times. This chain links TRBV6-2 or TRBV6-3 with TRBJ1-2, with no clear D. The germline gives CDR1 MNHEY, CDR2 SVGEGT. With 5 bases removed from V and 8 bases from J, the gap between germline ends came to 21 bases. This CDR3 is built from 15 residues. This CDR3 is CASSQTLWTPGGYTF. Here the CDR3 DNA reads TGTGCCAGCAGTCAGACGCTGTGGACTCCGGGAGGCTACACCTTC.

This sequence joins TRBV28 and TRBJ1-5; the match to TRBD1 covers 8 bases. CDR1 is MDHEN and CDR2 is SYDVKM in the germline V gene. The CDR3 covers 15 residues. V shed 6 bases and J 0 bases; nucleotides not matched to a gene: 4. The CDR3 coding sequence is TGTGCCAGCAGCATGGGACAGGCTAGCAATCAGCCCCAGCATTTT. It specifies CASSMGQASNQPQHF.

This clonotype was recorded a few times. The chain is built from TRBV2 and TRBJ1-1, with 7 bases matching TRBD1. This CDR3 has 13 residues. V lost 8 bases and J lost 1; bases outside the gene matches: 4. Germline CDR1 reads SNHLY; CDR2 reads FYNNEI. CDR3 protein: CASLGQTNTEAFF. The DNA for the CDR3 is TGTGCCAGCCTGGGACAGACGAACACTGAAGCTTTCTTT.

This clonotype was picked up many times. The V call is TRBV20-1, the J call TRBJ2-7, with D uncertain. V was shortened by 2 bases and J by 5 bases, with 10 bases between the two germline ends. From germline, CDR1 is DFQATT and CDR2 SNEGSKA (reference sequence). CDR3 length: 12 amino acids. The CDR3 loop is CSARQNRDEQYF. The CDR3 region has the DNA TGCAGTGCTAGACAGAACCGGGACGAGCAGTACTTC.

The V call is TRBV7-2, the J call TRBJ2-3, with D unclear. V was trimmed by 2 bases and J by 2 bases, leaving 8 bases between them. CDR3 length: 14 residues. CDR1 and CDR2 from the germline V gene are SGHTA and FQGNSA. The CDR3 spells CASSLMKNTDTQYF. The CDR3 bases are TGTGCCAGCAGCTTAATGAAGAACACAGATACGCAGTATTTT. The full variable domain, its missing parts supplied by reference TRBV7-2 and TRBJ2-3, is GAGVSQSPSNKVTEKGKDVELRCDPISGHTALYWYRQSLGQGLEFLIYFQGNSAPDKSGLPSDRFSAERTGGSVSTLTIQRTQQEDSAVYLCASSLMKNTDTQYFGPGTRLTVL.

This clonotype was counted between two and nine times. This chain connects TRBV30 to TRBJ2-7; no reliable D call. V shed 1 base and J shed 6 bases, with 13 bases lying between them. The CDR3 loop spans 13 amino acids. CDR1 is GTSNPN, CDR2 SVGIG, per germline (reference sequence). The CDR3 protein is CAWSADFWAEQYF. In DNA, the CDR3 is TGTGCCTGGAGTGCGGATTTTTGGGCCGAGCAGTACTTC.

The chain recombines TRBV10-3 with TRBJ2-1, with 9 nucleotides matching TRBD1. The junction had 9 bases not matched to a gene; V was cut back by 4 bases and J by 5 bases. The CDR3 totals 16 residues. Germline V lookup: CDR1 ENHRY, CDR2 SYGVKD. This CDR3 is CAISGPIRDRDNEQFF. The CDR3 DNA sequence: TGTGCCATCAGTGGCCCTATCCGGGACAGGGACAATGAGCAGTTCTTC.

This chain connects TRBV10-3 to TRBJ2-1; TRBD2 matches 7 bases. The CDR3 length is 15 residues. With V trimmed by 1 base and J by 4 bases, 4 bases remained unmatched. Germline loops: CDR1 ENHRY, CDR2 SYGVKD. For the CDR3, the DNA is TGTGCCATCAGTGAGTACCAGGGAGGGTACAATGAGCAGTTCTTC. Its translation: CAISEYQGGYNEQFF.

This clonotype has more than one count but fewer than ten. The rearrangement links TRBV28 to TRBJ2-2; TRBD1 matches 10 bases. Germline CDR1 MDHEN, CDR2 SYDVKM. Trimming removed 3 bases from V and 2 bases from J; junction bases left unmatched: 3. The CDR3 has 16 residues. The chain's CDR3 is CASSFRDRGNTGELFF. CDR3 nucleotide sequence: TGTGCCAGCAGTTTCCGGGACAGGGGAAACACCGGGGAGCTGTTTTTT.